This entry concerns a single T cell receptor (beta chain). Its target is not known. Sample-barcoded 5' priming and a J-beta primer mix drove a second PCR of roughly 6 to 12 cycles. Researchers report that a template-switch adaptor with 12 random nucleotides tagged each cDNA molecule. TCRdb re-called the 5' RACE reads through MiXCR, storing one row per CDR3 protein. The sample carries under 1,100,000 distinct CDR3 sequences, about 23% recorded once. The CDR3 has 15 residues. Germline CDR1 is MGHRA and CDR2 is YSYEKL. With 0 bases removed from V and 5 bases from J, the gap between germline ends came to 14 bases. This record belongs to a study of blood T cells in healthy people across ages. Study-wide points: Total diversity from one million sequenced T cells was likely underestimated.

These data were also filed under a second study, of T cells of mothers and their children.

Source material: blood. The rearrangement uses TRBV4-1 and TRBJ2-7, with a weak D call TRBD1 (5 bases). This clonotype was obtained from a girl aged 2 to 10 in good health. The CDR3, as DNA: TGCGCCAGCAGCCAAGAAGCAGGGCAGATCGACGAGCAGTACTTC. Protein product: CASSQEAGQIDEQYF.